This T cell receptor (beta chain) is from a study of T-cell reconstitution after alpha-beta-depleted transplantation in children. A TCRbeta library incorporating unique molecular identifiers was prepared. TCRdb reprocessed the PCR reads with MiXCR, giving one entry per CDR3 protein. Here the sample spans about 640,000 distinct CDR3 sequences, approximately 17% being singletons. Trimming stripped 3 bases from V and 5 bases from J, with 5 bases between. This CDR3 region has 12 residues. The clonotype originates from a human donor who donated a stem cell graft to a child with acute myeloid leukemia. Specimen: PBMCs from the stem cell graft donor, collected from the stem cell graft. The V call is TRBV7-1, the J call TRBJ2-1; D is unclear. TRBV7-1 is an open reading frame, and its role is uncertain. For the CDR3, the DNA is TGTGCCAGCAGCTCGCACGACAATGAGCAGTTCTTC. Residues: CASSSHDNEQFF.